This TCR beta chain was captured in a study of metastatic and nonmetastatic thyroid tumors. TCRdb re-called clones via MiXCR from the PCR reads. The sample lists tens of thousands of clones; about 17% were seen once. Germline V gene sequence: CDR1 MNHNS, CDR2 SASEGT. The junction had 4 bases not matched to a gene; V was cut back by 5 bases and J by 4 bases. The CDR3 totals 13 residues. This clone was seen at least ten times. Among the patients, none had received any treatment before thyroid surgery. The receptor's source is a male donor with papillary thyroid cancer or a benign thyroid nodule (not recorded which). Some clones in this sample may be carry-over from other donors' samples. V gene TRBV6-1 combines with J gene TRBJ1-2, with TRBD1 matching 7 bases. The sequenced material came from blood. Here the CDR3 DNA reads TGTGCCAGCAGTCAAGACAGGGTCTATGGCTACACCTTC. It codes for CASSQDRVYGYTF.